Below are 6 T cell receptor beta chains sequenced from a single sample in a study of T cell responses to AZD1222 COVID-19 vaccine. Profiling relied on immunoSEQ multiplex PCR, and the TCRdb table lists in-frame clones only, not all of them. The sample has around 95,000 clones, 80% to 95% seen once. Sequenced material: peripheral blood, taken on day 0 of AZD1222 vaccination. The receptors come from an adult in good health.

The chain combines TRBV6-5 with TRBJ2-1; no clear D. Trimming cost V 7 bases and J 9 bases, with 19 bases left between them. From germline, CDR1 is MNHEY and CDR2 SVGAGI. CDR3 length: 14 amino acids. The CDR3 protein is CASTSILGLREQFF. In nucleotides, the CDR3 is TGTGCCAGCACCTCCATTCTAGGATTGCGTGAGCAGTTCTTC.

This clone was observed once. V gene TRBV6-5 combines with J gene TRBJ2-2; D is perhaps TRBD1 (6 bases). Germline V gene lookup returns CDR1 MNHEY and CDR2 SVGAGI. The CDR3 has 14 residues. The germline V and J ends were trimmed by 5 bases and 12 bases, with 19 bases remaining between them. This CDR3 is CASSLPGDSGKLFF. Written as DNA, the CDR3 is TGTGCCAGCAGTCTTCCAGGGGATTCGGGAAAGCTGTTTTTT.

This chain uses TRBV11-2 with TRBJ1-2; tentative D call: TRBD1 (6 bases). V gave up 1 base and J gave up 4 bases, with 13 bases separating them. CDR1 is SGHAT, CDR2 FQNNGV, per germline. There are 15 residues in the CDR3. This CDR3 reads CASSLGGLRSYGYTF. The CDR3 nucleotides are TGTGCCAGCAGCTTAGGGGGGCTCCGTAGCTATGGCTACACCTTC.

J is TRBJ2-5 and V is TRBV2; D is unresolved. This CDR3 contains 13 residues. V dropped 6 bases and J dropped 1 base, with 9 bases sitting between them. In germline, CDR1 is SNHLY, CDR2 FYNNEI. DNA of the CDR3: TGTGCCAGCAGCCAAGGGCTCCAAGAGACCCAGTACTTC. Its protein is CASSQGLQETQYF.

The chain has TRBV27 and TRBJ1-6; D is uncertain. Trimming cost V 6 bases and J 8 bases, with 8 bases left between them. This CDR3 contains 12 residues. Germline V gene sequence: CDR1 MNHEY, CDR2 SMNVEV (reference sequence). The CDR3 is CASRERDSPLHF. The CDR3 DNA follows: TGTGCCAGCAGGGAAAGGGATTCACCCCTCCACTTT.

The J gene is TRBJ2-7, the V gene TRBV7-2; TRBD2 matches 7 bases. With V trimmed by 3 bases and J by 4 bases, 6 bases remained unmatched. The germline V gene has CDR1 SGHTA and CDR2 FQGNSA. The CDR3 contains 14 residues. The CDR3 nucleotides read TGTGCCAGCAGCTTTTTCGGGGGAGGGTACGAGCAGTACTTC. It yields the protein CASSFFGGGYEQYF.